The 10 T cell receptor beta chains below come from one sample, sequenced in a study of blood T cell repertoires in COVID-19. This table comes from immunoSEQ multiplex PCR, and its TCRdb copy is limited to in-frame clones, with some not included. The table records about 280,000 clones, 82% of them present only once. Sequenced: PBMCs or T cells enriched from blood (not recorded which). The receptor source for this set is a man aged 35-49 years who had been exposed to COVID-19.

The chain joins TRBV28 to TRBJ1-1; D remains ambiguous. This CDR3 is 12 amino acids long. Trimming removed 3 bases at V and 11 bases at J, with 13 bases between. Germline CDR1 reads MDHEN; CDR2 reads SYDVKM. The CDR3 spells CASSFISGLAFF. The CDR3 bases are TGTGCCAGCAGTTTTATCTCCGGACTGGCTTTCTTT.

V usage is TRBV7-9 and J usage is TRBJ2-5; D perhaps matches TRBD1 (6 bases). V dropped 3 bases and J dropped 1 base, with 9 bases sitting between them. The germline gives CDR1 SEHNR, CDR2 FQNEAQ (reference sequence). The CDR3 runs to 14 residues. The CDR3 is CASSFRQAQETQYF. DNA of the CDR3: TGTGCCAGCAGCTTTCGACAGGCCCAAGAGACCCAGTACTTC.

The V and J genes are TRBV11-2 and TRBJ2-3, with 12 bases that match TRBD2. CDR1 is SGHAT and CDR2 is FQNNGV in the germline V gene. J lost 5 bases, V lost 3 bases, and 3 bases had no gene match. This CDR3 has 15 residues. CDR3 sequence: CASSLTSGSIDTQYF. As DNA, the CDR3 is TGTGCCAGCAGCTTGACTAGCGGGAGTATAGATACGCAGTATTTT.

V and J are TRBV14 and TRBJ1-3; D call uncertain. CDR1 and CDR2 (germline): SGHDN, FVKESK. CDR3 length equals 13 residues. Trimming took 1 base from V and 2 from J, leaving 3 bases between them. The CDR3 DNA is TGTGCCAGCAGCCAAGTAACTGGAAACACCATATATTTT. Its translation: CASSQVTGNTIYF.

This clone was observed a handful of times. This chain joins TRBV6-5 and TRBJ2-2, with a tentative D call TRBD2 (5 bases). V lost 7 bases to trimming and J lost 7 bases, with 10 bases between them. The CDR3 is made up of 12 amino acids. The germline gives CDR1 MNHEY, CDR2 SVGAGI. The CDR3, as DNA: TGTGCCAGCACCCTAGCCCGCGGGGAGCTGTTTTTT. Translation: CASTLARGELFF.

V gene TRBV14 combines with J gene TRBJ2-7; no clear D gene. The CDR3 has 12 residues. CDR1 is SGHDN, CDR2 FVKESK, per germline. Trimming cost V 3 bases and J 9 bases, with 12 bases left between them. Here the CDR3 reads CASSQVATMQYF. CDR3 bases: TGTGCCAGCAGCCAGGTAGCTACCATGCAGTACTTC. The full variable domain, with the rest looked up from reference TRBV14 and TRBJ2-7, is EAGVTQFPSHSVIEKGQTVTLRCDPISGHDNLYWYRRVMGKEIKFLLHFVKESKQDESGMPNNRFLAERTGGTYSTLKVQPAELEDSGVYFCASSQVATMQYFGPGTRLTVT.

This chain connects TRBV7-8 to TRBJ2-7, with D tentatively TRBD1 (6 bases). V was clipped by 5 bases and J by 5 bases, with 22 bases between them. The CDR3 has 16 amino acids. CDR1 is SGHVS, CDR2 FQNEAQ, per germline. In DNA form, the CDR3 reads TGTGCCAGCAGCCCAATCGATTATAGACAGGAGAACGAGCAGTACTTC. Protein sequence: CASSPIDYRQENEQYF.

This clone was detected only a few times. The chain uses TRBV5-1 and TRBJ2-7; TRBD1 might be the D (5 bases). The CDR3 has 14 amino acids. CDR1 SGHRS and CDR2 YFSETQ come from the germline V gene. Trimming removed 0 bases from V and 3 bases from J, with 10 bases in between. The CDR3 loop is CASSLALGVYEQYF. The DNA for the CDR3 is TGCGCCAGCAGCTTGGCCCTAGGGGTCTACGAGCAGTACTTC.

The chain recombines TRBV6-2 or TRBV6-3 with TRBJ2-2; a weak D match, TRBD2 (5 bases). CDR1 and CDR2 from the germline V gene are MNHEY and SVGEGT. V was clipped by 1 base and J by 7 bases, with 7 bases between them. The CDR3 runs to 13 residues. The chain's CDR3 is CASSYYSVGELFF. The CDR3 DNA reads TGTGCCAGCAGTTACTATAGCGTCGGGGAGCTGTTTTTT.

The CDR3 coding sequence is TGTGCCAGCAGCTTAGCCCAGGGCCTGGGTTCACCCCTCCACTTT. This sequence encodes CASSLAQGLGSPLHF. The chain joins TRBV7-9 to TRBJ1-6; perhaps TRBD1 as D (5 bases). This CDR3 contains 15 residues. CDR1 and CDR2 from the germline V gene are SEHNR and FQNEAQ (reference sequence). With 0 bases removed from V and 9 bases from J, the gap between germline ends came to 12 bases.